These 25 T cell receptor beta chains came from one sample sequenced in a study of blood T cell repertoires in COVID-19 (dated by TCRdb to the early 2020s). The receptor library was made with the immunoSEQ multiplex PCR assay. Sourced from immuneACCESS, this table was stored by TCRdb with only in-frame sequences that have V and J called. A share of the clones is absent; for the studies checked, an unresolved V gene accounts for under half, and the remainder has no known explanation. This sample lists roughly 190,000 clones; 89% were detected once. Together, the top ten hold about 0.8% of the sample. Source material: PBMCs or T cells enriched from blood (not recorded which). These receptors originate from a woman between 18 and 30 years old who had recovered from COVID-19.

The chain has TRBV4-1 and TRBJ1-6, with 7 nucleotides matching TRBD1. With V trimmed by 0 bases and J by 11 bases, 4 bases remained unmatched. The germline gives CDR1 MGHRA, CDR2 YSYEKL. CDR3 length: 14 residues. CDR3 sequence (DNA): TGCGCCAGCAGCCAAGATCCGCAGGGGGCACCCCTCCACTTT. It encodes CASSQDPQGAPLHF.

The chain links TRBV5-1 to TRBJ1-2; 7 nucleotides agree with TRBD1. This CDR3 comprises 15 residues. Germline CDR1 is SGHRS and CDR2 is YFSETQ. J was trimmed by 2 bases and V by 3 bases; bases with no gene match: 7. CDR3 sequence reads: CASSSRQGQNYGYTF. In DNA, the CDR3 is TGCGCCAGCAGCTCACGACAGGGCCAGAACTATGGCTACACCTTC. The full variable domain, completed using reference TRBV5-1 and TRBJ1-2, is KAGVTQTPRYLIKTRGQQVTLSCSPISGHRSVSWYQQTPGQGLQFLFEYFSETQRNKGNFPGRFSGRQFSNSRSEMNVSTLELGDSALYLCASSSRQGQNYGYTFGSGTRLTVV.

The chain recombines TRBV29-1 with TRBJ2-3; D gene unclear. V lost 3 bases and J 0 bases, leaving 13 bases between the germline ends. The CDR3 has 15 amino acids. The germline V gene encodes CDR1 SQVTM and CDR2 ANQGSEA. The CDR3 DNA is TGCAGCGTTGAGAGGTCAGCGCTTAGCACAGATACGCAGTATTTT. It specifies CSVERSALSTDTQYF.

This clone was picked up a small number of times. This chain uses TRBV27 with TRBJ2-2; D perhaps matches TRBD2 (6 bases). The CDR3 covers 13 residues. Trimming removed 9 bases at V and 3 bases at J, with 11 bases between. Germline-derived CDR1 and CDR2 are MNHEY and SMNVEV (reference sequence). In DNA, the CDR3 is TGTGCCAGGGGGGGTAGGGACACCGGGGAGCTGTTTTTT. Translated: CARGGRDTGELFF.

This sequence joins TRBV5-4 and TRBJ2-1; 13 bases line up with TRBD2. The CDR3 loop spans 15 amino acids. CDR1 is SGHNT, CDR2 YYREEE, per germline (reference sequence). J was trimmed by 5 bases and V by 4 bases; bases with no gene match: 3. As DNA, the CDR3 is TGTGCCAGCAGCCGAGGACTAGCGGGAGACAATGAGCAGTTCTTC. This gives the protein CASSRGLAGDNEQFF.

V is TRBV10-3 and J is TRBJ1-2; D unclear. Germline-derived CDR1 and CDR2 are ENHRY and SYGVKD. Trimming pared 4 bases from V and 2 bases from J, leaving 11 bases between. The CDR3 is 14 residues long. The CDR3 DNA reads as TGTGCCATCAGTGGGGAGGGAGGGAACTATGGCTACACCTTC. As protein: CAISGEGGNYGYTF.

The chain recombines TRBV11-3 with TRBJ2-7, with 7 bases fitting TRBD1. The ends lost 5 bases at V and 4 bases at J; junction bases unmatched: 14. This CDR3 has 16 amino acids. Germline V CDR1 and CDR2: SGHNT, YENEEA. Here the CDR3 reads CASSPQRTGIRYEQYF. CDR3 in DNA: TGTGCCAGCAGCCCTCAGCGGACAGGTATCCGTTACGAGCAGTACTTC.

The CDR3 loop is CASSPLPSGDQETQYF. CDR3 bases: TGTGCCAGCTCTCCCCTCCCTAGCGGGGATCAAGAGACCCAGTACTTC. The chain carries TRBV18 and TRBJ2-5, with 9 bases matching TRBD2. V shed 6 bases, J shed 2 bases, and the junction held 10 bases outside the gene matches. CDR3 length equals 16 residues. Germline CDR1 reads KGHSH; CDR2 reads LQKENI.

This sequence joins TRBV11-2 and TRBJ2-1; 9 bases align to TRBD2. V was clipped by 4 bases and J by 9 bases; unmatched bases: 4. The CDR3 runs to 13 residues. CDR1 is SGHAT and CDR2 is FQNNGV in the germline V gene. This CDR3 reads CASSSLAGSEQFF. In DNA, the CDR3 is TGTGCCAGCAGCTCACTAGCGGGCAGTGAGCAGTTCTTC.

The chain has TRBV11-2 and TRBJ1-4; a possible D gene is TRBD1 (6 bases). The CDR3 loop spans 15 amino acids. Germline V gene lookup returns CDR1 SGHAT and CDR2 FQNNGV. V was clipped by 1 base and J by 4 bases, with 10 bases between them. The CDR3 loop reads CASSLGGQYNEKLFF. The CDR3 DNA sequence: TGTGCCAGCAGCTTAGGGGGGCAGTATAATGAAAAACTGTTTTTT.

V and J are TRBV2 and TRBJ2-5; TRBD2 matches 12 bases. The J segment lost 5 bases and the V segment lost 5 bases, leaving 6 bases of the junction unmatched. The V gene's germline CDR1 is SNHLY and CDR2 FYNNEI. The length of the CDR3 is 15 residues. In DNA form, the CDR3 reads TGTGCCAGCAGTAACGGACTAGCGGGGTGGGAGACCCAGTACTTC. It yields the protein CASSNGLAGWETQYF.

The chain combines TRBV5-4 with TRBJ2-1; possibly TRBD2 for D (5 bases). V was pared by 1 base and J by 7 bases, with 12 bases between. This CDR3 comprises 14 residues. CDR1 and CDR2 (germline): SGHNT, YYREEE (reference sequence). For the CDR3, the DNA is TGTGCCAGCAGCTTGTGGGGAGTGACTAATGAGCAGTTCTTC. This encodes CASSLWGVTNEQFF.

This chain joins TRBV27 and TRBJ2-1, with TRBD2 as a possible D gene (5 bases). Germline V gene sequence: CDR1 MNHEY, CDR2 SMNVEV (reference sequence). The CDR3 covers 14 residues. The V gene lost 6 bases and the J gene lost 1 base, with 10 bases spanning the gap. The CDR3, as DNA: TGTGCCAGCAGGGGAGAGCGGTCCTACAATGAGCAGTTCTTC. It yields the protein CASRGERSYNEQFF.

This chain's CDR3 is CASSEYGLAGGPIHEQYF. In DNA form, the CDR3 reads TGTGCCAGCAGTGAATATGGACTAGCGGGAGGGCCGATACACGAGCAGTACTTC. V usage is TRBV25-1 and J usage is TRBJ2-7; 15 nucleotides align to TRBD2. Germline V gives CDR1 MGHDK, CDR2 SYGVNS. V lost 0 bases to trimming and J lost 5 bases; unmatched junction nucleotides: 8. The CDR3 loop spans 18 amino acids.

The chain recombines TRBV7-9 with TRBJ2-2, with D perhaps TRBD1 (5 bases). The germline CDR1 and CDR2 sequences are SEHNR and FQNEAQ (reference sequence). V lost 8 bases and J 2 bases, leaving 15 bases between the germline ends. This CDR3 has 15 amino acids. The CDR3 spells CASGTPTVNTGELFF. CDR3 sequence (DNA): TGTGCCAGCGGAACACCGACAGTTAACACCGGGGAGCTGTTTTTT. Full variable domain (outside the CDR3, taken from reference TRBV7-9 and TRBJ2-2): DTGVSQNPRHKITKRGQNVTFRCDPISEHNRLYWYRQTLGQGPEFLTYFQNEAQLEKSRLLSDRFSAERPKGSFSTLEIQRTEQGDSAMYLCASGTPTVNTGELFFGEGSRLTVL.

This chain joins TRBV10-3 and TRBJ2-7; the D gene is possibly TRBD1 (6 bases). The CDR3 runs to 15 residues. Germline V gene lookup returns CDR1 ENHRY and CDR2 SYGVKD. The germline V and J ends were trimmed by 4 bases and 3 bases, with 16 bases remaining between them. This CDR3 reads CAISGDISLGYEQYF. CDR3 sequence (DNA): TGTGCCATCAGTGGGGACATCTCCCTGGGCTACGAGCAGTACTTC.

The chain combines TRBV9 with TRBJ2-2; 7 nucleotides match TRBD2. The CDR3 consists of 16 residues. Per the germline V gene, CDR1 is SGDLS and CDR2 is YYNGEE. V was pared by 4 bases and J by 7 bases, with 13 bases of the junction left unmatched. CDR3 sequence: CASSPESGITSGELFF. In DNA, the CDR3 is TGTGCCAGCAGCCCAGAGAGCGGGATAACGAGCGGGGAGCTGTTTTTT. The complete variable domain, with remaining parts taken from reference TRBV9 and TRBJ2-2, reads DSGVTQTPKHLITATGQRVTLRCSPRSGDLSVYWYQQSLDQGLQFLIQYYNGEERAKGNILERFSAQQFPDLHSELNLSSLELGDSALYFCASSPESGITSGELFFGEGSRLTVL.

This clone was found a few times. V and J are TRBV10-1 and TRBJ2-2, with 10 bases identical to TRBD2. This CDR3 comprises 16 residues. Germline CDR1 reads WNHNN; CDR2 reads SYGVQD (reference sequence). The trim removed 0 bases at V and 4 bases at J, leaving 2 bases unmatched. CDR3 sequence: CASSESLAGGTGELFF. The CDR3 region has the DNA TGCGCCAGCAGTGAGTCTTTAGCGGGGGGCACCGGGGAGCTGTTTTTT.

The CDR3 is CATYDRETGNTIYF. The CDR3 nucleotides read TGTGCCACCTACGACAGGGAGACTGGAAACACCATATATTTT. The rearrangement joins TRBV10-3 to TRBJ1-3; 7 nucleotides line up with TRBD1. Germline V gene lookup returns CDR1 ENHRY and CDR2 SYGVKD. Trimming removed 10 bases from V and 2 bases from J; junction bases left unmatched: 8. The CDR3 extends over 14 amino acids.

The chain recombines TRBV5-1 with TRBJ2-7, with TRBD2 as a possible D gene (5 bases). Trimming cost V 1 base and J 3 bases, with 20 bases left between them. CDR1 is SGHRS, CDR2 YFSETQ, per germline. The CDR3 contains 17 residues. The CDR3 protein is CASSLTHGSPGIYEQYF. The CDR3 nucleotides are TGCGCCAGCAGCTTGACCCACGGGTCCCCGGGAATCTACGAGCAGTACTTC.

This chain connects TRBV14 to TRBJ1-6; 7 bases agree with TRBD1. Germline V gives CDR1 SGHDN, CDR2 FVKESK. The CDR3 spans 15 residues. The J segment lost 9 bases and the V segment lost 5 bases, leaving 10 bases of the junction unmatched. As DNA, the CDR3 is TGTGCCAGCAGCACCCGACAGGGTTTGGGTTCACCCCTCCACTTT. Translated: CASSTRQGLGSPLHF.

V is TRBV28 and J is TRBJ2-3, with 15 bases aligning to TRBD2. V dropped 2 bases and J dropped 4; count of bases not matched to a gene: 16. Germline V gene sequence: CDR1 MDHEN, CDR2 SYDVKM. This CDR3 contains 21 residues. The CDR3 DNA sequence: TGTGCCAGCAGTTTAACCAGCGGACTAGCGGGAGGGGGGGAGAGGGCAGATACGCAGTATTTT. Protein sequence: CASSLTSGLAGGGERADTQYF.

This chain joins TRBV5-1 and TRBJ2-6; the D gene is possibly TRBD2 (7 bases). The V and J ends lost 2 bases and 0 bases respectively, with 18 bases between them. Germline CDR1 and CDR2: SGHRS and YFSETQ. There are 19 residues in the CDR3. In DNA, the CDR3 is TGCGCCAGCAGCTTTAGGGCGGGGGCAGTTCCCTCTGGGGCCAACGTCCTGACTTTC. Its translation: CASSFRAGAVPSGANVLTF.

The chain combines TRBV20-1 with TRBJ1-2; D might be TRBD1 (6 bases). The CDR3 length is 11 residues. CDR1 DFQATT and CDR2 SNEGSKA come from the germline V gene (reference sequence). With 6 bases removed from V and 7 bases from J, the gap between germline ends came to 12 bases. For the CDR3, the DNA is TGCAGTGCCGACCCAGGGGTTGGCTACACCTTC. It yields the protein CSADPGVGYTF.

The J gene is TRBJ2-7, the V gene TRBV3-1 (or the pseudogene TRBV3-2); TRBD2 matches 10 bases. The CDR3 has 15 residues. V lost 0 bases to trimming and J lost 6 bases; unmatched junction nucleotides: 5. Germline values: CDR1 LGHDT, CDR2 YNNKEL (reference sequence). Written as DNA, the CDR3 is TGTGCCAGCAGCCAAGATAGCGGGAGGAGTACCGAGCAGTACTTC. Encoded protein: CASSQDSGRSTEQYF.